The TCR beta chain under discussion was sequenced for a study of T cell clones after liver transplantation. About the study: Pre-transplant mixed lymphocyte reactions yielded third-party-reactive TCRbeta sequences as comparators for graft-donor-reactive sequences. Tolerance: complete withdrawal held at least one year, liver enzymes staying within twice normal.

Clones were read by immunoSEQ multiplex PCR, and TCRdb kept only the in-frame ones, dropping some. The sample holds about 99,000 clones; 82% are singletons and the top ten take roughly 0.9%. Remarks on this clone: What it recognizes is unknown.

Study results and caveats: Low donor cell numbers restricted donor-reactive repertoire measurement in two subjects.

Germline assignment: CDR1 MGHRA and CDR2 YSYEKL. The CDR3 consists of 16 residues. V was cut by 0 bases and J by 0 bases, with 9 bases left in between. Sorting of unstimulated PBMCs yielded separate CD3+CD4+ and CD3+CD8+ fractions. The sample was CD4+ T cells from blood, taken before liver transplant. This sequence originates from a human donor who received a liver transplant. The chain recombines TRBV4-1 with TRBJ2-1, with no clear D. The CDR3 protein is CASSQEDASSYNEQFF. DNA for the CDR3: TGCGCCAGCAGCCAAGAGGACGCGAGCTCCTACAATGAGCAGTTCTTC.